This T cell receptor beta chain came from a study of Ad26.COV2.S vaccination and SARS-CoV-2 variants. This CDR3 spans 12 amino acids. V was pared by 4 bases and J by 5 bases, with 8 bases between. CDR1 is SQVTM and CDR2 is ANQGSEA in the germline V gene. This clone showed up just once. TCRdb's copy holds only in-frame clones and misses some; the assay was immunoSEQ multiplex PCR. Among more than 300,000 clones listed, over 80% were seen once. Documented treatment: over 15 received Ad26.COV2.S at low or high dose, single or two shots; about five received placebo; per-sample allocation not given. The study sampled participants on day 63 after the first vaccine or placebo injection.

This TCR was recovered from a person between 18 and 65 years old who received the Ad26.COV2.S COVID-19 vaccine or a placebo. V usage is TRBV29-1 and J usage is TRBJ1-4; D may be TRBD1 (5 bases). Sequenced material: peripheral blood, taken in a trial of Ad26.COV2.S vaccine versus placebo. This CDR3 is CSVARENEKLFF. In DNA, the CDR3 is TGCAGCGTTGCCAGGGAGAATGAAAAACTGTTTTTT.